The next 30 T cell receptor beta chains were all read from a single sample in a study of graft-versus-host responses after intestinal transplantation. What these receptors recognize is not known. The assay was immunoSEQ multiplex PCR, and TCRdb's table has in-frame clones only and misses some. This table holds fewer than 90,000 clones, about 95% found once. Material: unstimulated CD4+ T cells sorted from spleen or lymph node cells, obtained before transplant. These receptors originate from a human donor who was the organ donor for an intestinal transplant.

J is TRBJ2-3 and V is TRBV9; no reliable D call. The CDR3 runs 15 residues. The germline V and J ends were trimmed by 1 base and 2 bases, with 11 bases remaining between them. CDR1 is SGDLS, CDR2 YYNGEE, per germline. CDR3 region: CASSVTGINTDTQYF. The CDR3 bases are TGTGCCAGCAGCGTAACTGGTATTAACACAGATACGCAGTATTTT.

This chain joins TRBV28 and TRBJ2-5, with D uncertain. V was trimmed by 2 bases and J by 5 bases, leaving 3 bases between them. In germline, CDR1 is MDHEN, CDR2 SYDVKM. There are 11 residues in the CDR3. The chain's CDR3 is CASSLKETQYF. The CDR3 DNA reads as TGTGCCAGCAGTTTAAAGGAGACCCAGTACTTC.

The chain recombines TRBV10-3 with TRBJ2-2; TRBD2 aligns across 7 bases. This CDR3 region has 15 residues. The ends lost 6 bases at V and 0 bases at J; junction bases unmatched: 4. Germline V CDR1 and CDR2: ENHRY, SYGVKD. The CDR3 region has the DNA TGTGCCATCAGGGCGGGGGACGCGAACACCGGGGAGCTGTTTTTT. Protein sequence: CAIRAGDANTGELFF.

The genes are TRBV18 and TRBJ1-6; possible D gene TRBD1, 5 bases. V gave up 2 bases and J gave up 7 bases, with 15 bases separating them. The CDR3 is 16 residues long. CDR1 KGHSH and CDR2 LQKENI come from the germline V gene. CDR3: CASSPAPGLNNSPLHF. As DNA, the CDR3 is TGTGCCAGCTCACCAGCCCCGGGACTGAACAATTCACCCCTCCACTTT.

The chain carries TRBV5-1 and TRBJ1-1; D remains ambiguous. CDR1 and CDR2 from the germline V gene are SGHRS and YFSETQ. V lost 0 bases to trimming and J lost 8 bases, with 8 bases between them. The CDR3 spans 12 residues. The CDR3 DNA reads TGCGCCAGCAGCTTGGGTGAGTCAGAAGCTTTCTTT. Amino acids: CASSLGESEAFF.

This chain connects TRBV6-1 to TRBJ2-1; 9 nucleotides agree with TRBD2. The CDR3 totals 15 residues. J gave up 6 bases and V 5 bases, and 8 bases lay outside the gene matches. From germline, CDR1 is MNHNS and CDR2 SASEGT. CDR3 in amino acids: CASSSASGAANEQFF. CDR3 in DNA: TGTGCCAGCAGTTCCGCTAGCGGGGCGGCCAATGAGCAGTTCTTC.

The CDR3, as DNA: TGTGCCAGCAGTGGTTTTGTAGAGTTGAACACTGAAGCTTTCTTT. It codes for CASSGFVELNTEAFF. This chain links TRBV6-1 with TRBJ1-1; D is unclear. The CDR3 contains 15 residues. Deletions cut 4 bases from V and 0 bases from J, with 12 bases between. Germline loops: CDR1 MNHNS, CDR2 SASEGT.

The V gene is TRBV18, the J gene TRBJ1-5; no clear D gene. V was clipped by 6 bases and J by 0 bases, with 12 bases between them. The CDR3 has 15 residues. Germline CDR1 is KGHSH and CDR2 is LQKENI. The CDR3 loop reads CASSLRADSNQPQHF. CDR3 DNA sequence: TGTGCCAGCTCCCTAAGGGCGGATAGCAATCAGCCCCAGCATTTT.

The gene calls are TRBV5-1 and TRBJ2-1, with 8 bases that match TRBD2. Germline V CDR1 and CDR2: SGHRS, YFSETQ. With V trimmed by 4 bases and J by 1 base, 4 bases remained unmatched. This CDR3 comprises 15 residues. The CDR3 nucleotides read TGCGCCAGCAGCAATATAGCGGGGTCCTACAATGAGCAGTTCTTC. It is translated as CASSNIAGSYNEQFF. The variable domain in full, completed from reference TRBV5-1 and TRBJ2-1, reads KAGVTQTPRYLIKTRGQQVTLSCSPISGHRSVSWYQQTPGQGLQFLFEYFSETQRNKGNFPGRFSGRQFSNSRSEMNVSTLELGDSALYLCASSNIAGSYNEQFFGPGTRLTVL.

The rearrangement uses TRBV6-1 and TRBJ1-2; no clear D. The CDR3 covers 13 residues. Looked up from germline, CDR1 is MNHNS and CDR2 is SASEGT. Trimming removed 5 bases at V and 2 bases at J, with 9 bases between. Here the CDR3 reads CASSPDGNYGYTF. Written as DNA, the CDR3 is TGTGCCAGCAGTCCTGACGGAAACTATGGCTACACCTTC.

The gene calls are TRBV7-3 and TRBJ2-3, with D hard to call. V was cut by 4 bases and J by 8 bases, with 13 bases left in between. Germline V gene sequence: CDR1 SGHTA, CDR2 FQGTGA. This CDR3 spans 13 amino acids. This CDR3 reads CASSSRRVGTQYF. Written as DNA, the CDR3 is TGTGCCAGCAGCTCTCGCCGCGTGGGTACGCAGTATTTT.

This chain uses TRBV11-3 with TRBJ1-6; 8 positions match TRBD1. Germline V gene lookup returns CDR1 SGHNT and CDR2 YENEEA. This CDR3 is built from 15 residues. V shed 7 bases and J 8 bases; nucleotides not matched to a gene: 10. The CDR3 protein is CASTGLGTGYSPLHF. The CDR3 region has the DNA TGTGCCAGCACAGGGTTAGGGACAGGTTATTCACCCCTCCACTTT.

The gene calls are TRBV10-1 and TRBJ1-2; D gene ambiguous. This CDR3 spans 13 amino acids. The germline V and J ends were trimmed by 4 bases and 4 bases, with 10 bases remaining between them. Germline-derived CDR1 and CDR2 are WNHNN and SYGVQD (reference sequence). The chain's CDR3 is CASSVGRTYGYTF. CDR3 bases: TGCGCCAGCAGTGTTGGCCGGACCTATGGCTACACCTTC.

This rearrangement joins TRBV12-5 to TRBJ1-1; unclear D gene. This CDR3 region has 13 residues. V gave up 6 bases and J gave up 3 bases, with 11 bases separating them. Germline V gene data show CDR1 as LGHNT and CDR2 as FRNRAP. Here the CDR3 reads CASGPGGDTEAFF. In DNA, the CDR3 is TGTGCTAGTGGCCCCGGCGGGGACACTGAAGCTTTCTTT.

This rearrangement joins TRBV6-1 to TRBJ1-2; 10 nucleotides match TRBD1. The ends lost 7 bases at V and 4 bases at J; junction bases unmatched: 3. Germline V gives CDR1 MNHNS, CDR2 SASEGT. The CDR3 is made up of 13 amino acids. The CDR3 DNA reads as TGTGCCAGCACTCGGGACAGGGGCTATGGCTACACCTTC. The encoded protein is CASTRDRGYGYTF.

This chain uses TRBV6-1 with TRBJ1-1; D is perhaps TRBD1 (5 bases). Deletions cut 1 base from V and 4 bases from J, with 10 bases between. The CDR3 is 14 residues long. The germline V gene encodes CDR1 MNHNS and CDR2 SASEGT. CDR3 in DNA: TGTGCCAGCAGTGAAGTTTGGGGGGGCACTGAAGCTTTCTTT. Its protein product is CASSEVWGGTEAFF.

Concerning this clone: At one end, the junction sequence differs from germline, possibly due to a read error. The chain links TRBV27 to TRBJ2-5, with D possibly matching TRBD2 (6 bases). This CDR3 contains 13 residues. Germline values: CDR1 MNHEY, CDR2 SMNVEV (reference sequence). Here the CDR3 reads CASAPRGSGTRYF. CDR3 nucleotides: TGTGCCAGCGCCCCCCGGGGGTCAGGGACCCGGTACTTC.

The rearrangement joins TRBV5-1 to TRBJ1-6, with TRBD1 matching over 7 bases. After removal of 2 bases from V and 7 bases from J, the junction contained 3 bases not matched to a gene. Germline CDR1 SGHRS, CDR2 YFSETQ. The CDR3 runs 14 residues. The CDR3 reads CASSFRDRNSPLHF. The CDR3 DNA reads as TGCGCCAGCAGCTTCCGGGACAGAAATTCACCCCTCCACTTT.

The chain uses TRBV11-3 and TRBJ2-7, with D perhaps matching TRBD1 or TRBD2 (5 bases each). Germline V CDR1 and CDR2: SGHNT, YENEEA. V was clipped by 3 bases and J by 7 bases, with 13 bases between them. The CDR3 is made up of 13 amino acids. The CDR3 nucleotides are TGTGCCAGCAGCTTCAGGGACCCTTGGGAGCAGTACTTC. Amino acid sequence: CASSFRDPWEQYF.

This chain joins TRBV19 and TRBJ1-2; no clear D. CDR3 length equals 13 residues. The V gene lost 5 bases and the J gene lost 2 bases, with 9 bases spanning the gap. Germline V gene lookup returns CDR1 LNHDA and CDR2 SQIVND (reference sequence). The CDR3 bases are TGTGCCAGTAGTTTCAGCTCGAACTATGGCTACACCTTC. Its protein product is CASSFSSNYGYTF.

This chain uses TRBV11-3 with TRBJ1-5; D unclear. V shed 0 bases and J shed 2 bases, with 14 bases lying between them. The CDR3 contains 17 residues. Per the germline V gene, CDR1 is SGHNT and CDR2 is YENEEA. The CDR3 DNA is TGTGCCAGCAGCTTAGACGCTTGGAGGGTGGGCAATCAGCCCCAGCATTTT. Protein product: CASSLDAWRVGNQPQHF. Supplemented by reference TRBV11-3 and TRBJ1-5, the full variable domain reads EAGVVQSPRYKIIEKKQPVAFWCNPISGHNTLYWYLQNLGQGPELLIRYENEEAVDDSQLPKDRFSAERLKGVDSTLKIQPAELGDSAVYLCASSLDAWRVGNQPQHFGDGTRLSIL.

The V and J genes are TRBV28 and TRBJ1-2, with D perhaps matching TRBD1 (5 bases). Germline assignment: CDR1 MDHEN and CDR2 SYDVKM. This CDR3 has 12 amino acids. Trimming cost V 10 bases and J 6 bases, with 15 bases left between them. The CDR3 DNA follows: TGTGCCATACCGGGTAGAGGGGATGGCTACACCTTC. The encoded protein is CAIPGRGDGYTF.

The rearrangement links TRBV5-5 to TRBJ1-4, with 7 bases lining up with TRBD1. The germline V gene encodes CDR1 SGHKS and CDR2 YYEKEE (reference sequence). The V and J ends lost 5 bases and 8 bases, in that order; junction bases with no gene match: 9. The CDR3 loop spans 14 amino acids. The CDR3 spells CASSRDRDNEKLFF. In nucleotides, the CDR3 is TGTGCCAGCAGTAGAGACAGGGATAACGAAAAACTGTTTTTT.

The chain couples TRBV4-1 to TRBJ2-7; 10 bases match TRBD1. The CDR3 spans 15 residues. Germline CDR1 MGHRA, CDR2 YSYEKL. V dropped 4 bases and J dropped 3; count of bases not matched to a gene: 6. CDR3 nucleotides: TGCGCCAGCAGCCCACTAAGGACAGGGGGCTACGAGCAGTACTTC. It specifies CASSPLRTGGYEQYF.

This chain links TRBV28 with TRBJ2-6, with D uncertain. The V end lost 3 bases, the J end lost 4 bases, and 10 bases lay between the germline ends. This CDR3 has 15 residues. The germline V gene encodes CDR1 MDHEN and CDR2 SYDVKM. CDR3 in DNA: TGTGCCAGCAGTTTGCCGGGTGCCGGGGCCAACGTCCTGACTTTC. Amino acid sequence: CASSLPGAGANVLTF.

The rearrangement joins TRBV28 to TRBJ2-2; 11 nucleotides align to TRBD1. The junction had 11 bases not matched to a gene; V was cut back by 3 bases and J by 5 bases. The CDR3 has 18 residues. The V gene's germline CDR1 is MDHEN and CDR2 SYDVKM. The CDR3 DNA reads TGTGCCAGCAGTTTGCCGGGACAGGGGGACTTGAGAACCGGGGAGCTGTTTTTT. Protein product: CASSLPGQGDLRTGELFF.

The rearrangement links TRBV6-1 to TRBJ1-2; D possibly corresponds to TRBD1 (5 bases). This CDR3 is 14 amino acids long. V lost 2 bases to trimming and J lost 4 bases, with 11 bases between them. Per the germline V gene, CDR1 is MNHNS and CDR2 is SASEGT. CDR3 protein: CASSETWGSYGYTF. CDR3 DNA sequence: TGTGCCAGCAGTGAAACTTGGGGGAGCTATGGCTACACCTTC.

The genes are TRBV18 and TRBJ1-2; D is ambiguous. Trimming pared 6 bases from V and 0 bases from J, leaving 17 bases between. This CDR3 has 16 amino acids. Germline V lookup: CDR1 KGHSH, CDR2 LQKENI. The CDR3 loop reads CASSSRTGEANYGYTF. The CDR3 nucleotides read TGTGCCAGCTCCTCTCGGACTGGTGAAGCTAACTATGGCTACACCTTC.

The V gene is TRBV7-2, the J gene TRBJ2-3; 8 bases match TRBD2. J was trimmed by 4 bases and V by 1 base; bases with no gene match: 7. Per germline, CDR1 SGHTA and CDR2 FQGNSA. This CDR3 has 16 amino acids. The CDR3 loop is CASSLDGTSIPDTQYF. The CDR3 nucleotides read TGTGCCAGCAGCTTAGACGGGACTAGTATCCCAGATACGCAGTATTTT. Complete variable domain (other parts from reference TRBV7-2 and TRBJ2-3): GAGVSQSPSNKVTEKGKDVELRCDPISGHTALYWYRQSLGQGLEFLIYFQGNSAPDKSGLPSDRFSAERTGGSVSTLTIQRTQQEDSAVYLCASSLDGTSIPDTQYFGPGTRLTVL.

A single count supports this clone. The chain employs TRBV28 and TRBJ1-5; D remains ambiguous. CDR1 and CDR2 (germline): MDHEN, SYDVKM. The V gene lost 7 bases and the J gene lost 6 bases, with 13 bases spanning the gap. There are 13 residues in the CDR3. The CDR3 sequence: CASISSGSQPQHF. The CDR3 nucleotides read TGTGCCAGCATATCGTCCGGGAGTCAGCCCCAGCATTTT.